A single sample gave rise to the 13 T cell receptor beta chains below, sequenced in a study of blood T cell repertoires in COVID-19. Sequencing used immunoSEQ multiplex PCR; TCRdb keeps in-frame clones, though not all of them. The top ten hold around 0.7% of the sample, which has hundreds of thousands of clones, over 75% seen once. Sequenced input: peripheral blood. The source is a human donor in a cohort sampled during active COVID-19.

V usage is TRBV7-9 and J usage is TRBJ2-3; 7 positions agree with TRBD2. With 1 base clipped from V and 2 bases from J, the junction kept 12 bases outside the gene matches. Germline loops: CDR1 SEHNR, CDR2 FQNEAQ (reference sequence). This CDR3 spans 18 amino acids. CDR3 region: CASSLVGGVYSSTDTQYF. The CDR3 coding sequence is TGTGCCAGCAGCTTAGTGGGGGGGGTATATTCGTCCACAGATACGCAGTATTTT.

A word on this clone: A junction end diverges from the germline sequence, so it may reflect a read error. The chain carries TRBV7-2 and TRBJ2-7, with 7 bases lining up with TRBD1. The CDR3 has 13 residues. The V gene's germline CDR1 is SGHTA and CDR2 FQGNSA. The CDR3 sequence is CASSLVVGDRLNF. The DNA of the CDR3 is TGTGCCAGCAGCTTAGTGGTAGGGGACAGACTTAACTTC.

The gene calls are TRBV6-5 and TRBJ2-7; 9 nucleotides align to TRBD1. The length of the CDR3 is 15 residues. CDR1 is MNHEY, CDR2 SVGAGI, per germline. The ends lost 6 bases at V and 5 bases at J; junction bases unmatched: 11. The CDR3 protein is CASSLSPGTGNEQYF. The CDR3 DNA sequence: TGTGCCAGCAGCCTATCGCCCGGGACAGGGAACGAGCAGTACTTC.

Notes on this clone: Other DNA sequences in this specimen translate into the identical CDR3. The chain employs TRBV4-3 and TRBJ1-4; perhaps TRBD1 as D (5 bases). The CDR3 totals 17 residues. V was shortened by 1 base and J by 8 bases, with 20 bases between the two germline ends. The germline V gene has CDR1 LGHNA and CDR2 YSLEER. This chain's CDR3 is CASSQGVQGGVREKLFF. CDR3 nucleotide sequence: TGCGCCAGCAGCCAAGGAGTCCAGGGAGGGGTTCGGGAAAAACTGTTTTTT.

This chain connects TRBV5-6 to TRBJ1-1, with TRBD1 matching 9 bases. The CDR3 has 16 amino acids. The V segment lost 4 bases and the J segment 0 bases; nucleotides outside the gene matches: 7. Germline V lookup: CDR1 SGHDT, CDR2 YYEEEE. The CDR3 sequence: CASSLRTGALNTEAFF. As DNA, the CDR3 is TGTGCCAGCAGCCTCCGGACAGGGGCCTTGAACACTGAAGCTTTCTTT.

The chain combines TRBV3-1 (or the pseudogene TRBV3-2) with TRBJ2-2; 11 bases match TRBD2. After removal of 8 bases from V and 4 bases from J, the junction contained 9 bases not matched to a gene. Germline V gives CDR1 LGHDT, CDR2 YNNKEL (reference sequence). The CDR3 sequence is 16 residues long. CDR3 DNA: TGTGCCAGCGCGATATCTAGCGGGGGGATCACCGGGGAGCTGTTTTTT. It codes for CASAISSGGITGELFF.

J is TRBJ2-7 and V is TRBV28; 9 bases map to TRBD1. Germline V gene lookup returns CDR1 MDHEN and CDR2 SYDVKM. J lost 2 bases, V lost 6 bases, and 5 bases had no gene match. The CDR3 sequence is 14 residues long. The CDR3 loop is CASRTGTGTYEQYF. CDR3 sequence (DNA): TGTGCCAGCAGGACCGGGACAGGGACCTACGAGCAGTACTTC.

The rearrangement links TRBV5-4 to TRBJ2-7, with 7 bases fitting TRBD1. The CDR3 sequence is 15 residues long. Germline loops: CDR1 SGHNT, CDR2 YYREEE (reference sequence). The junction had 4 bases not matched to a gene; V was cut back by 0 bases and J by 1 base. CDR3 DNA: TGTGCCAGCAGCTTGGAGGGACAGATTTCCTACGAGCAGTACTTC. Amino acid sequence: CASSLEGQISYEQYF.

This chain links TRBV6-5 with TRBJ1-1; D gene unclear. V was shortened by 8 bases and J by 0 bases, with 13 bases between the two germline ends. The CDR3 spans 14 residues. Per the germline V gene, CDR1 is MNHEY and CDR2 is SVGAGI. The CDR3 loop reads CASHSSPLNTEAFF. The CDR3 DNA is TGTGCCAGCCACAGCTCCCCCTTGAACACTGAAGCTTTCTTT.

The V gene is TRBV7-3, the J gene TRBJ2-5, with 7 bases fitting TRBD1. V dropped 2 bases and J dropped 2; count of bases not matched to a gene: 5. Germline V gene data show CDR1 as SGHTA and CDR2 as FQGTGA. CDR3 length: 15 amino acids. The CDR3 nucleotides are TGTGCCAGCAGCTTAGAGGGACAGCCTCAAGAGACCCAGTACTTC. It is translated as CASSLEGQPQETQYF.

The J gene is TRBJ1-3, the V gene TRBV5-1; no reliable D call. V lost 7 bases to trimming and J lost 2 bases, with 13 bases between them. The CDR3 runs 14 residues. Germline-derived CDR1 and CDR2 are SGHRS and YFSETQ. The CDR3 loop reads CASHAEWAGNTIYF. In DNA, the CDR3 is TGCGCCAGCCACGCGGAATGGGCTGGAAACACCATATATTTT.

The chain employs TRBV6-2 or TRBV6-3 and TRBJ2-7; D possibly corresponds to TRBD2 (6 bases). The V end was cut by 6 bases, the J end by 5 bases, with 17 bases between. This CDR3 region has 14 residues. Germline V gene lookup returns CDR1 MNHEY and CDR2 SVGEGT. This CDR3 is CASSLGGPFNEQYF. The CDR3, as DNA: TGTGCCAGCAGCTTGGGGGGTCCCTTCAACGAGCAGTACTTC.

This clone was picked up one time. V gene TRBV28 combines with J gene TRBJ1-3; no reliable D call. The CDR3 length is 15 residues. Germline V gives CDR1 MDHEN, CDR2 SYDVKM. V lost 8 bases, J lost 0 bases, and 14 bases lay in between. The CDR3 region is CASGLAGFSGNTIYF. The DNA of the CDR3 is TGTGCCAGCGGGTTGGCGGGGTTCTCTGGAAACACCATATATTTT.